This T cell receptor (beta chain) was identified during a study of T cell repertoires in cytomegalovirus infection. Study summary: Indications of both CMV infection and matching HLA type were provided by public TCR beta signatures. Overall study findings and caveats: Within the response measured ex vivo, HLA-C-restricted CMV-specific TCR beta clonotypes were dominant. Identification of carriers of CMV plus the relevant HLA was achieved through cumulative public TCR beta family frequency.

The sample holds many counts of this clonotype. Its antigen is still unknown. The germline V gene has CDR1 SGHAT and CDR2 FQNNGV. V lost 3 bases and J lost 1; bases outside the gene matches: 2. The CDR3 spans 15 residues. Using its own MiXCR run on the reads, TCRdb lists one record per CDR3 protein. The sample has some 250,000 distinct CDR3 sequences; roughly 9.1% are singletons. The chain couples TRBV11-2 to TRBJ2-7, with TRBD2 matching 11 bases. The sequence came from a human donor in good health (CMV status not recorded). Some clones in this sample may be carry-over from other donors' samples. Input material: PBMCs. DNA for the CDR3: TGTGCCAGCAGCTTGACTAGCGGGATTTCCTACGAGCAGTACTTC. Amino acids: CASSLTSGISYEQYF.